This T cell receptor (beta chain) was retrieved from a study of regulatory T cells in long-lasting Graves disease. Germline V gene lookup returns CDR1 WNHNN and CDR2 SYGVQD (reference sequence). The CDR3 covers 19 residues. Trimming left V 1 base short and J 11 bases short, with 27 bases between. Time point of the sample: newly diagnosed GD, antithyroid drugs for less than 3 months. TCR sequences were obtained from RNA taken from PBMCs. Combining iRepertoire HTBI primers with Arm-PCR of CDR3 regions, the authors built TCR beta libraries. TCRdb reprocessed the multiplex PCR reads with MiXCR, giving one entry per CDR3 protein. The table lists roughly 500,000 distinct CDR3 sequences, approximately 13% of them singletons. These same data were also listed under a study on T cells in Graves' hyperthyroidism and ophthalmopathy. Per that study: Most thyroid clonotypes expanded above 0.001 appeared in blood too.

This TCR was recovered from a man between 25 and 39 years old with Graves disease. Sequencing was performed on peripheral blood mononuclear cells (PBMCs), taken at new diagnosis, from a patient treated with antithyroid drugs. This rearrangement joins TRBV10-1 to TRBJ1-6; D is perhaps TRBD1 (6 bases). The CDR3 DNA reads TGCGCCAGCAGTGAGTTTGAGGGGGGGGCCTTACCCAGCGGGACACCCCTCCACTTT. It yields the protein CASSEFEGGALPSGTPLHF.